Listed below are T cell receptor beta chains from one sample, sequenced in a study of glioma-infiltrating T cells after dendritic cell vaccination. TCRdb's table, derived via immunoSEQ multiplex PCR, lists solely in-frame clones and lacks some. The data show 98,000 or so clones, around 80% seen once. Sequencing used blood, obtained after dendritic cell vaccination. The receptors stem from a human donor with glioblastoma. The CDR3 runs from the conserved cysteine through the conserved F or W. The D gene is left open where the match is weak. Some rows mark clone size as missing; the rest say once, few, many or name a class of expanded clone.

d_gene,abundance,len,j_gene,v_gene,CDR3aa
-,few,12,TRBJ2-2,TRBV19,CASSRQVGELFF
-,-,15,TRBJ1-2,TRBV4-1,CASSQDSGDLLGYTF
TRBD1,few,17,TRBJ1-3,TRBV10-3,CATSGTGPSESGNTIYF
-,-,11,TRBJ1-1,TRBV6-5,CASSQGTEAFF
TRBD1,-,17,TRBJ1-1,TRBV19,CASRSNRDRGGVTEAFF
-,once,16,TRBJ2-2,TRBV5-4,CASSSEQGRNTGELFF
TRBD1,-,15,TRBJ2-2,TRBV7-3,CASSSGQGNTGELFF
-,-,14,TRBJ2-7,TRBV28,CASSRRGWRDEQYF
TRBD1,-,15,TRBJ1-2,TRBV19,CASSIATGSNYGYTF
-,-,15,TRBJ2-7,TRBV6-5,CASRPGQLASYEQYF
-,few,18,TRBJ1-1,TRBV5-1,CASSPNPIGQPTNTEAFF
-,-,15,TRBJ2-1,TRBV9,CASSVFEGVRGEQFF
TRBD1,-,14,TRBJ2-7,TRBV28,CASTPGQGVYEQYF
-,-,14,TRBJ1-1,TRBV18,CASSQQGDSTEAFF
TRBD1,-,14,TRBJ2-1,TRBV6-5,CASSPGQTYNEQFF
TRBD1,-,15,TRBJ1-2,TRBV28,CASRGTGDLNYGYTF
-,-,14,TRBJ2-1,TRBV6-6,CASKGEGGLDEQFF
-,once,11,TRBJ1-3,TRBV20-1,CSAISGNTIYF
-,-,16,TRBJ2-1,TRBV4-1,CASSQERTGLYNEQFF
-,few,15,TRBJ1-5,TRBV16,CASSPFQATDQPQHF
-,few,15,TRBJ2-3,TRBV7-3,CASSLLPGGTDTQYF
TRBD1,-,16,TRBJ1-1,TRBV9,CASSASMTGEGSEAFF
-,-,13,TRBJ2-1,TRBV19,CASSIAEPNEQFF
TRBD2,once,14,TRBJ2-7,TRBV7-8,CASSLGLAGGEQYF
TRBD1,-,15,TRBJ2-7,TRBV15,CATSRDVGQYKEQYF
-,-,14,TRBJ2-3,TRBV12-5,CASGPLAGTDTQYF
-,-,15,TRBJ1-4,TRBV6-6,CASSRTQATNEKLFF
TRBD2,-,17,TRBJ2-1,TRBV19,CASSETLLAGGSGEQFF
TRBD2,few,17,TRBJ2-1,TRBV27,CASSTNVGLAVINEQFF
TRBD2,-,14,TRBJ2-1,TRBV30,CALDSGRATDEQFF
TRBD1,-,15,TRBJ1-3,TRBV6-1,CASAGQGATGNTIYF
TRBD1,-,12,TRBJ1-2,TRBV4-1,CASRDRYSGYTF
-,-,15,TRBJ2-5,TRBV2,CASSEEATGQETQYF
TRBD1,-,16,TRBJ1-1,TRBV28,CASSFGPQGANTEAFF
TRBD1,-,16,TRBJ1-3,TRBV28,CASSSEGADSGNTIYF
TRBD1,-,14,TRBJ1-2,TRBV6-6,CASRLGQNNYGYTF
TRBD1,-,15,TRBJ2-5,TRBV18,CASSPRDSLGETQYF
-,-,11,TRBJ1-2,TRBV2,CASSGTPGYTF
TRBD1,once,15,TRBJ1-3,TRBV6-5,CASRIRGPAGNTIYF
-,-,13,TRBJ1-2,TRBV29-1,CSVIRGVSSVHTF
TRBD1,-,14,TRBJ1-5,TRBV19,CASSTGQGGQPQHF
-,-,14,TRBJ1-2,TRBV28,CASSLSDINYGYTF
TRBD1,-,15,TRBJ2-5,TRBV5-1,CASRGRQGAGETQYF
TRBD2,-,15,TRBJ2-1,TRBV6-6,CASSWTSGALGEQFF